This entry describes one T cell receptor (beta chain). The CDR3 spans 15 residues. CDR1 is SGHNT and CDR2 is YENEEA in the germline V gene. TCRdb re-called the 5' RACE reads and shows each CDR3 protein once, DNA omitted. Its clone listing holds 550,000 or so distinct CDR3 sequences. These data belong to a study of T cells expressing NK-cell markers. The clonotype comes from a man aged 18-30 years in good health. The sequenced sample consisted of blood T cells: a sorted CD56 or NKG2C T cell subset, CD4+ or CD8+ T cells, or bulk PBMC T cells (not recorded which). This chain uses TRBV11-3 with TRBJ2-1; the TCRdb D gene call, TRBD1, has no DNA to confirm it. The CDR3 protein is CASSQNRGVFNEQFF.